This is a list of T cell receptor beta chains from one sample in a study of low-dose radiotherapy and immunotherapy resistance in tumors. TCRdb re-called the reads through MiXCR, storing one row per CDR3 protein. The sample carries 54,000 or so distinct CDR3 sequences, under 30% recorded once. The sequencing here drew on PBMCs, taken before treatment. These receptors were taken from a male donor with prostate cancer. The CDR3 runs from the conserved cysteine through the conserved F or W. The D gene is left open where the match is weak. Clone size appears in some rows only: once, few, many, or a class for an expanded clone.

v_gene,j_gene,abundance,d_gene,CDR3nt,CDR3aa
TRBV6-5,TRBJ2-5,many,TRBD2,TGTGCCAGCAGTTACTCCAGCGGGGGGACCCAAGAGACCCAGTACTTC,CASSYSSGGTQETQYF
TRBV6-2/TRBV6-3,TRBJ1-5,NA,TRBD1,TGTGCCAGCAGAGAGAGGACAGGGGCAGGGTGGGTTCAGCCCCAGCATTTT,CASRERTGAGWVQPQHF
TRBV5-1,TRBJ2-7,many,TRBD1,TGCGCCAGCAGCTCCTCGGGACAGGGGACCTACGAGCAGTACTTC,CASSSSGQGTYEQYF
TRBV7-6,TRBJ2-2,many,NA,TGTGCCAGCAGCTTATATTTGGGCACCGGGGAGCTGTTTTTT,CASSLYLGTGELFF
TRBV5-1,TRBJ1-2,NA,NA,TGCGCCAGCAGCTTGGGTGGGGGCCTCTATGGCTACACCTTC,CASSLGGGLYGYTF
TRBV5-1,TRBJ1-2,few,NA,TGCGCCAGCAGCTTGGACAGTGAGAACTATGGCTACACCTTC,CASSLDSENYGYTF
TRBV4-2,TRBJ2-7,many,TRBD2,TGTGCCAGCAGCCCCATTAGCGGGGGGTCGGGCGAGCAGTACTTC,CASSPISGGSGEQYF
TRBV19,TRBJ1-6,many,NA,TGTGCCAGTACCGGCGCGGGCGCCGGAGATTCACCCCTCCACTTT,CASTGAGAGDSPLHF
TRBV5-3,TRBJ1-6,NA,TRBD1,TGTGCCAGCAGCGAGGACAGGGGAGCTAATTCACCCCTCCACTTT,CASSEDRGANSPLHF
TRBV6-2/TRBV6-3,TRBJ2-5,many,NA,TGTGCCAGCAGTTACTCGACTGTGACGCTCTTCCAAGAGACCCAGTACTTC,CASSYSTVTLFQETQYF
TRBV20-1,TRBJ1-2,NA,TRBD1,TGCAGTGCTAGAGGGACGACAGGGGGCAGGGATGGCTACACCTTC,CSARGTTGGRDGYTF
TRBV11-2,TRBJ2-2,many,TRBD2,TGTGCCAGCAGCGTGGGGCTAGCGGGAGGCACCGGGGAGCTGTTTTTT,CASSVGLAGGTGELFF
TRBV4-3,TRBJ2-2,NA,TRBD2,TGCGCCAGCAGCCAACTAGCGGGGTTGGCTGCGAACACCGGGGAGCTGTTTTTT,CASSQLAGLAANTGELFF
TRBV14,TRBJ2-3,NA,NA,TGTGCCAGCAGCCAGGCCGGGGCCACAGATACGCAGTATTTT,CASSQAGATDTQYF
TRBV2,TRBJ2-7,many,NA,TGTGCCAGCAGGGCGGGACAGCCCCACGAGCAGTACTTC,CASRAGQPHEQYF
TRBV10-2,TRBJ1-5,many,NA,TGCGCCAGCAGTGAGGTAGGGTACAATCAGCCCCAGCATTTT,CASSEVGYNQPQHF
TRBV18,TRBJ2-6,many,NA,TGTGCCAGCTCACCTTTAGGGGCAGGCTCTGGGGCCAACGTCCTGACTTTC,CASSPLGAGSGANVLTF